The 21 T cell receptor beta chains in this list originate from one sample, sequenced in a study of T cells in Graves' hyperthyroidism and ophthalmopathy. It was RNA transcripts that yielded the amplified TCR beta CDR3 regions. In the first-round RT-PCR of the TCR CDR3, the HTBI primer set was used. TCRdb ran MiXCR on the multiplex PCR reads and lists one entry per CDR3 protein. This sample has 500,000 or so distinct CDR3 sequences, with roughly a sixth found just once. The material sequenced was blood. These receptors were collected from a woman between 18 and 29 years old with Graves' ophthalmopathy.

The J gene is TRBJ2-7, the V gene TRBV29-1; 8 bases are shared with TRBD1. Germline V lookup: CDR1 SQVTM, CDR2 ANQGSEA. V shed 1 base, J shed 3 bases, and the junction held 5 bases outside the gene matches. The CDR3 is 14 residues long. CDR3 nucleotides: TGCAGCGTTGAAGCTGGGACAGGCCTCTACGAGCAGTACTTC. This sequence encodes CSVEAGTGLYEQYF.

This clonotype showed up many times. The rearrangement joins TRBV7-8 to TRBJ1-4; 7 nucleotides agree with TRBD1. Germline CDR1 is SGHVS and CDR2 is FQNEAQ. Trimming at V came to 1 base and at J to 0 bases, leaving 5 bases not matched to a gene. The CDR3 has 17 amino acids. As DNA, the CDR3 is TGTGCCAGCAGCTTAGTGGACAGGCGTGCAACTAATGAAAAACTGTTTTTT. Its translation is CASSLVDRRATNEKLFF.

CDR3: CASSLGVVSAFF. The DNA of the CDR3 is TGTGCCAGCAGCCTAGGGGTTGTGTCGGCTTTCTTT. The V gene is TRBV7-9, the J gene TRBJ1-1; a weak D match, TRBD1 (5 bases). V shed 5 bases and J shed 11 bases, with 15 bases lying between them. This CDR3 spans 12 amino acids. Per germline, CDR1 SEHNR and CDR2 FQNEAQ (reference sequence).

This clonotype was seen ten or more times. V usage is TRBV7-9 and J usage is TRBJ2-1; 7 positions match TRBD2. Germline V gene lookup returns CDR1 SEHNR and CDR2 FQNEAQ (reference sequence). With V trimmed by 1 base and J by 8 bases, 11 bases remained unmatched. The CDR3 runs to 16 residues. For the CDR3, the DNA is TGTGCCAGCAGCTTAGTTCGGCGGGAGTGGGGGGATGAGCAGTTCTTC. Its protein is CASSLVRREWGDEQFF.

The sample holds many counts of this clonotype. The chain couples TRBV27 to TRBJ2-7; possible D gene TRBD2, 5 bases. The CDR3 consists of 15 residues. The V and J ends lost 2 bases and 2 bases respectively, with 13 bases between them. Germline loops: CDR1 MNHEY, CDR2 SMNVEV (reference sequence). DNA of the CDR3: TGTGCCAGCAGTTTAGGAGCTAGCTGGACCTACGAGCAGTACTTC. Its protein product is CASSLGASWTYEQYF.

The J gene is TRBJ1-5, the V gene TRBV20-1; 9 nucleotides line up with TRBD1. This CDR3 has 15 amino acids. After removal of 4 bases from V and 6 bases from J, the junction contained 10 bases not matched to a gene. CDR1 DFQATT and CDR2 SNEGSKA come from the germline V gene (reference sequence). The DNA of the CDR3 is TGCAGTGCTACCGAGGGACAGGGCGCGAGTCAGCCCCAGCATTTT. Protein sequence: CSATEGQGASQPQHF.

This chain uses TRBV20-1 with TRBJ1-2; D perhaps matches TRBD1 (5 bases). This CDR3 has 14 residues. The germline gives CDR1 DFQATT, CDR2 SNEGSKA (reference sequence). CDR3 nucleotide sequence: TGCAAGGGCAGGGCAGGCGGTACGGCCTATGGCTACACCTTC. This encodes CKGRAGGTAYGYTF.

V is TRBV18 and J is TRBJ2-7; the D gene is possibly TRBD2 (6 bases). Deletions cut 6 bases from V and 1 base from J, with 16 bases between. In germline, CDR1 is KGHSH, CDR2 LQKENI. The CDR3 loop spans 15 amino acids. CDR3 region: CASSPRDQGSYEQYF. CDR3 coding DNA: TGTGCCAGCTCCCCGCGGGACCAGGGATCCTACGAGCAGTACTTC.

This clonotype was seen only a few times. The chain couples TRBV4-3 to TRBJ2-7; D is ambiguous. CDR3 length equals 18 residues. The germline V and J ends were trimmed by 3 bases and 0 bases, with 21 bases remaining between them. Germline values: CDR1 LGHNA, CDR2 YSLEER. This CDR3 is CASSQGSPGDGSSYEQYF. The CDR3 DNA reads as TGCGCCAGCAGCCAGGGGTCCCCAGGAGACGGTAGCTCCTACGAGCAGTACTTC.

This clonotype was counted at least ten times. The CDR3, as DNA: TGTGCCAGCAGCCGGGCTCTGAAGCAGTTCTTC. Its protein is CASSRALKQFF. J is TRBJ2-1 and V is TRBV14, with unresolved D. V was pared by 4 bases and J by 11 bases, with 9 bases between. Looked up from germline, CDR1 is SGHDN and CDR2 is FVKESK. This CDR3 has 11 residues.

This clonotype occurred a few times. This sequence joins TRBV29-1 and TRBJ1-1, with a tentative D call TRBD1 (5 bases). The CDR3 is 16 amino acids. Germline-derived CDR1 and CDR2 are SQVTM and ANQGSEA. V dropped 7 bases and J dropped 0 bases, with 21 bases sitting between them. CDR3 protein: CSAPGGGNTVNTEAFF. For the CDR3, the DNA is TGCAGCGCCCCGGGGGGGGGAAATACTGTGAACACTGAAGCTTTCTTT.

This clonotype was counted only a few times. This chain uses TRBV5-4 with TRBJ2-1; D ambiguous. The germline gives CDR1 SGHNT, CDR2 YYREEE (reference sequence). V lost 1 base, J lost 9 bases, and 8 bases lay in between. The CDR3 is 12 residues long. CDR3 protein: CASSLNPGEQFF. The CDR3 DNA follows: TGTGCCAGCAGCTTGAACCCAGGTGAGCAGTTCTTC.

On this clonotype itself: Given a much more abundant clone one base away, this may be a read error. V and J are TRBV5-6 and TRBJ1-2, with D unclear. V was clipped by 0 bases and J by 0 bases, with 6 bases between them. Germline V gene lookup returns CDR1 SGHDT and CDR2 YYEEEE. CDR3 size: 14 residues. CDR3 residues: CASSLEVTNYGYTF. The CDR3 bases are TGTGCCAGCAGCTTGGAGGTTACTAACTATGGCTACACCTTC.

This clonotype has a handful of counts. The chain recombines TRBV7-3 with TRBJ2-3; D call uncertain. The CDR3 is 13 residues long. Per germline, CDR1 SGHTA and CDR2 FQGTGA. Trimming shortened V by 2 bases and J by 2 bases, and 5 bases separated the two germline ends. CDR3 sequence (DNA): TGTGCCAGCAGCTTATTTTTCACAGATACGCAGTATTTT. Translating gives CASSLFFTDTQYF. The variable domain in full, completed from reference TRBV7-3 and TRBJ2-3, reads GAGVSQTPSNKVTEKGKYVELRCDPISGHTALYWYRQSLGQGPEFLIYFQGTGAADDSGLPNDRFFAVRPEGSVSTLKIQRTERGDSAVYLCASSLFFTDTQYFGPGTRLTVL.

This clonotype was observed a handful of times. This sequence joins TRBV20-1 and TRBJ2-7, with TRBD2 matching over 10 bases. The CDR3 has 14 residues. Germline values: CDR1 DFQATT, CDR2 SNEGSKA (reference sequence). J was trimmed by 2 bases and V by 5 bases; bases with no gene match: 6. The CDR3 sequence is CSADSGGNPYEQYF. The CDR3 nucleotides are TGCAGTGCTGATAGCGGGGGGAACCCCTACGAGCAGTACTTC.

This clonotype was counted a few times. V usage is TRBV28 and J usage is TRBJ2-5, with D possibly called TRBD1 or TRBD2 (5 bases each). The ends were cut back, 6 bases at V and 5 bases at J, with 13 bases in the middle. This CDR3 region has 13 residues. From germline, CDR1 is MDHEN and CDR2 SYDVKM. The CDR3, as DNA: TGTGCCAGCAGGCCCGACTGGGGGGAGACCCAGTACTTC. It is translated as CASRPDWGETQYF.

CDR3 in amino acids: CASSLVDRFSEAFF. The CDR3 nucleotides are TGTGCCAGCAGCTTAGTGGACAGGTTCTCTGAAGCTTTCTTT. The chain joins TRBV7-9 to TRBJ1-1; TRBD1 matches 7 bases. There are 14 residues in the CDR3. Germline CDR1 reads SEHNR; CDR2 reads FQNEAQ (reference sequence). J was trimmed by 6 bases and V by 1 base; bases with no gene match: 5.

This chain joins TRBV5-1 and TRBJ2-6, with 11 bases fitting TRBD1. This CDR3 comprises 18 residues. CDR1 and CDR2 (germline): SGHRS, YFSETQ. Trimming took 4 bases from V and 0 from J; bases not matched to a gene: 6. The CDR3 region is CASSPTGTGGSGANVLTF. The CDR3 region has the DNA TGCGCCAGCAGCCCCACCGGGACAGGGGGCTCTGGGGCCAACGTCCTGACTTTC.

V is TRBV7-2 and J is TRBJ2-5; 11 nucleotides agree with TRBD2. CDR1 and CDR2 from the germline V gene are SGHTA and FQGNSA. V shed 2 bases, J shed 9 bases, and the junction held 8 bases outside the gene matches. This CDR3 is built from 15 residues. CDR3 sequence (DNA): TGTGCCAGCAGCTTACGGCTAGCGGGAGGCGAGGCCCAGTACTTC. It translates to CASSLRLAGGEAQYF. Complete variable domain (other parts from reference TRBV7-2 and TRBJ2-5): GAGVSQSPSNKVTEKGKDVELRCDPISGHTALYWYRQSLGQGLEFLIYFQGNSAPDKSGLPSDRFSAERTGGSVSTLTIQRTQQEDSAVYLCASSLRLAGGEAQYFGPGTRLLVL.

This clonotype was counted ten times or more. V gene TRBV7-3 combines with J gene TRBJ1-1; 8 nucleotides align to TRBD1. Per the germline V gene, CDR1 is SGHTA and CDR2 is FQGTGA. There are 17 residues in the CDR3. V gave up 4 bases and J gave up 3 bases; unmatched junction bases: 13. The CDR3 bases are TGTGCCAGCAGCTCCGGACCCGGGACAGGCTTGGACACTGAAGCTTTCTTT. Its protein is CASSSGPGTGLDTEAFF.

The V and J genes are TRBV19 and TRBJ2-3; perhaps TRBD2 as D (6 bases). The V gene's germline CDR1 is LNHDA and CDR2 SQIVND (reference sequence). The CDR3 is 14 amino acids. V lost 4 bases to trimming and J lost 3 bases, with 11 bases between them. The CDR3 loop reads CASSRLDGTDTQYF. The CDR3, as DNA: TGTGCCAGTAGTAGACTAGATGGAACAGATACGCAGTATTTT.